This record concerns one T cell receptor beta chain sequence. This clone was detected a few times. Its recognized antigen is unknown. No base qualities exist here, and no much larger clone lies one base off it. The sample comes from a study of cytomegalovirus exposure and HLA in healthy donors (dated by TCRdb to 2016 to 2017). About the full investigation: According to an earlier analysis of several hundred of the donors, some 180 million T cells yielded 90 million to 130 million unique TCR beta sequences and about 280 Gb of sequence data. Approximately 330 gigabases of sequencing data and around 90 million unique TCR sequences made up an early release that covered nearly 650 HLA-typed donors. Of the 398 genotyped donors, 65% to 90% were placed in the genetic ancestry cluster associated with self-reported Caucasian donors. The study aimed to test whether cataloging public T cell receptors could reveal signatures of past pathogen exposure. The study profiled the T cell repertoires of hundreds of subjects by immunosequencing and related them to cytomegalovirus serostatus. Along with the approximately 600-subject first cohort, a separate validation cohort of over 90 different subjects was used. High-throughput TCR immunosequencing, statistical association of individual TCRs with disease status, and machine learning were combined to predict cytomegalovirus infection status. A later analysis re-analyzed previously published TCR beta repertoires from 500 to 700 donors and added high-resolution HLA genotyping to study TCR occurrence patterns. In the later analysis, no new phenotypic data were used to find candidate immune exposures; instead, reliance was placed on TCR beta sequences and their occurrence across donors. An earlier analysis of some 600 of the donors applied high-throughput TCR beta sequencing to assess whether each TCR beta V gene segment acted as functional or pseudogenic. Donor age, sex, ethnicity and CMV serostatus were compiled alongside the repertoire data. A later genetic analysis took genome-wide SNP genotypes for about 55% of the roughly 700 donors and used that subset as a discovery cohort. All discovery cohort repertoires had been generated using a single sequencing platform. HLA typing covered class I and class II loci at four-digit resolution. Typing coverage differed by locus: A, B, C, DRB1 and DQB1 were typed in about 620-630 donors, DQA1 in 522, DPA1 in 606, and DPB1 in just under 490. A handful of DR-DQ haplotypes were handled as single units for association and clustering because linkage in the cohort was strong. Across roughly 420 genotyped donors of the cohort, an average of roughly 230,000 unique TCR beta nucleotide sequences per donor were sequenced, and 15% to 20% of those sequences were non-productive.

V lost 1 base and J lost 7 bases; the stretch between them is 14 bases long. The CDR3 goes from the cysteine to the phenylalanine over 14 residues. Kept here is only the CDR3 DNA, which spans 42 bases and is read in frame from base 1. The germline V gene supplies CDR1 SGDLS and CDR2 YYNGEE. Points the paper makes about the study in general: In an earlier analysis of under 600 of the donors, most TCR beta V segments were observed in productive rearrangements about 87% or about 30% of the time, broadly matching IMGT annotations. Correlated functional status among segregating V segments might reflect linkage disequilibrium, but an unknown experimental factor could not be ruled out. A later analysis found that TCR association rates varied across HLA loci, with DRB1 alleles showing the most associated TCRs and HLA-C alleles the fewest. The authors suggested that the approach could potentially be generalized to other disease states and immunological phenotypes. Presence/absence analyses assumed roughly uniform sequencing depth across donors, an assumption that may not hold. The earlier analysis of about 600 of the donors excluded some 16 rarely observed V segments, including chromosome 9 orphons, because counts were too low. According to a later analysis, most CMV-associated TCR beta chains appeared to be HLA-restricted, and the HLA associations seemed to be driven largely by CMV exposure. When HLA alleles, especially DR and DQ, strongly co-occurred, attributing TCR associations to individual alleles was difficult. A further reported finding was that TCR beta sequences accurately predicted the HLA-A and HLA-B alleles for most subjects in the first cohort. According to a later analysis, parvovirus B19, influenza, CMV and Epstein-Barr virus appeared linked to several top co-occurrence clusters. Immune exposure information for the cohort was limited to CMV serostatus. Because HLA typing was unavailable for some donors at each locus, only the typed subset was used in association tests. Most TCR sequences were seen in very few donors, while some public TCRs were found in many individuals. A later analysis found that HLA-associated TCR beta chains were more clonally expanded and had lower generation probabilities than equally common non-associated chains. Because the 87-base-pair reads could not distinguish some IMGT-functional V segments, including TRBV6-2 and TRBV6-3, those segments were excluded. A total of some 180 TCR beta chains were listed by the study as associated with cytomegalovirus. Specific HLA alleles were associated with 15,000 to 20,000 TCR beta sequences at a false discovery rate of 0.05 in a later analysis. In a later genetic analysis, fewer N-insertions in productive TCRs were reported among donors in an Asian-associated ancestry cluster than the approximately 670-donor mean. In a later genetic analysis, a missense DCLRE1C variant was associated with V-gene and J-gene trimming of TCR beta chains, and the association was replicated in an independent cohort. In vitro tests confirmed that a few of the cytomegalovirus-associated TCR beta chains recognize cytomegalovirus antigens. The cohort was sequenced for TCR beta chains only, and without alpha or paired-chain data the features that could be detected were limited. The sequencing pipeline was judged likely to have produced a cluster of highly shared sequence variants as a technical artifact. The classifier was reported to diagnose cytomegalovirus status with high specificity and sensitivity in both the original cohort and the validation cohort.

The cohort comprised several hundred healthy bone marrow donors. At the time of sampling, every cohort member was nominally healthy, though immune exposures that went unrecorded were likely present. The donor tested CMV seronegative, placing the donor among the approximately 400 seronegative members of the cohort. Every donor gave a peripheral blood sample, and the peripheral blood mononuclear cells from that sample were used for TCR beta sequencing. The Qiagen DNeasy Blood Extraction Kit was used to extract genomic DNA from the blood cell samples. Library method: the immunoSEQ multiplex PCR assay. For the multiplex PCR, a mixture combining 60 forward primers for TCR Vbeta segments and 13 reverse primers for TCR Jbeta segments was used. The CDR3 region of rearranged TCR beta genes was amplified from genomic DNA with a multiplex PCR assay. Amplified TCR beta libraries were sequenced as 87-base-pair reads on the Illumina HiSeq System. As for the authors' bioinformatics: In a later analysis, roughly 80 million unique TCR beta chains were counted across the 500 to 850 repertoires, and approximately 11 million of these chains were shared by at least two donors. To remove PCR and sequencing errors, raw reads were error-corrected and collapsed into unique sequences using a nearest-neighbor algorithm that merged closely related sequences. V, D and J gene segments were assigned by aligning CDR3 sequences to IMGT reference sequences. For a sequence to be retained, a match of at least six nucleotides was required to both a V gene segment and a J gene segment. Rearrangements were called productive when the CDR3 lacked stop codons and stayed in frame with V and J; all others were non-productive. CDR3 was defined by IMGT convention, running from the second conserved V-encoded cysteine to the conserved J-encoded phenylalanine. The earlier analysis of about 610 of the donors excluded any sequence lacking an unambiguous match to a single V gene segment. In an earlier analysis of some 590 of the donors, a V segment was called functional when productive rearrangements were above 56.7%, and segregating when the standard deviation between donors exceeded 5%. A statistical classification framework was developed to diagnose cytomegalovirus status using the catalog of TCR beta chain sequences. In a later analysis, TCR nucleotide sequences were compared against IMGT/GENE-DB human TR gene sequences so that V and J genes could be assigned. Using the TCRdist pipeline, a later analysis assigned CDR3 sequences along with most-parsimonious VDJ recombination scenarios. In a later analysis, each TCR beta chain was defined by its CDR3 amino acid sequence together with its V-gene family, and reads without a unique V-gene family were excluded. A later analysis removed several hundred highly shared, low-generation-probability nucleotide sequences to deal with suspected cross-contamination and a sequencing artifact. A later analysis calculated a clonal expansion index for each public chain from normalized within-repertoire ranks of inferred template counts. A later analysis computed generation probabilities with a VDJ recombination model fitted to out-of-frame rearrangements, and checked the results against IGoR. Hypergeometric tests were used in a later analysis to score TCR-TCR, TCR-HLA and TCR-CMV co-occurrence, with a repertoire-size bias correction applied to the TCR pairs. A later analysis estimated false discovery rates by permuting HLA or CMV assignments 20 times. In a later analysis, co-occurring TCRs were grouped with DBSCAN, and TCRdist sequence similarity was added when clustering was performed within HLA-allele-positive subsets. For co-occurrence clustering, repertoires with fewer than 30,000 or more than 120,000 public chains were excluded, along with roughly 5 repertoires with anomalous nucleotide sharing. Held by TCRdb, this immuneACCESS table contains in-frame sequences only and omits some clones. Under half of the omission traces to an unresolved V gene where checked; the cause of the rest is unknown. From that table come the V and J calls and clone size; the DNA was used to work out D and trimming. This sample gives 140,000 or so clones in total; more than 70% of them show up just once. Around 2% of the sample lies in the top ten.

The receptor comes from a woman in her forties in good health and CMV-seronegative. The rearranged chain carries TRBV9 and TRBJ1-1; no confident D gene assignment can be made. What was sequenced was PBMCs. The CDR3 region has the sequence CASSVSWASREAFF. The nucleotide sequence is TGTGCCAGCAGCGTAAGTTGGGCCTCTCGTGAAGCTTTCTTT.